A selection of T cell receptor beta chains follows, all from one sample in a study of T cells in Graves' hyperthyroidism and ophthalmopathy. MiXCR, applied by TCRdb to the multiplex PCR reads, yields one record per CDR3 protein. The profile covers roughly 520,000 distinct CDR3 sequences, with around 22% appearing a single time and 11% taken by the ten largest. Sequenced: blood. The source is a woman aged 30 to 39 with Graves' ophthalmopathy. CDR3s include the opening cysteine and the closing phenylalanine or tryptophan. The order of the fields is clone size, D gene, J gene, CDR3 length, V gene, CDR3 DNA, CDR3 protein. A D gene is named only where the DNA matches it firmly. Not all rows give a size; the values are once, few, many and, for expanded clones, a class.

abundance: many; d_gene: TRBD1; j_gene: TRBJ2-7; len: 14; v_gene: TRBV20-1; CDR3nt: TGCAGTGCTGATTGGGACAGGGCCGGGTACGAGCAGTACTTC; CDR3aa: CSADWDRAGYEQYF
abundance: -; d_gene: -; j_gene: TRBJ1-5; len: 16; v_gene: TRBV5-1; CDR3nt: TGCGCCAGCATCCGACGCGGGGAGCATAGCAATCAGCCCCAGCATTTT; CDR3aa: CASIRRGEHSNQPQHF
abundance: -; d_gene: -; j_gene: TRBJ1-5; len: 17; v_gene: TRBV2; CDR3nt: TGTGCCAGCAGTGCGGACAGAAGCGGTTATAGCAATCAGCCCCAGCATTTT; CDR3aa: CASSADRSGYSNQPQHF
abundance: many; d_gene: TRBD1; j_gene: TRBJ1-1; len: 15; v_gene: TRBV18; CDR3nt: TGTGCCAGCTCGGCTTCAGGGGGCATAGTATCTGAAGCTTTCTTT; CDR3aa: CASSASGGIVSEAFF
abundance: few; d_gene: -; j_gene: TRBJ1-2; len: 16; v_gene: TRBV5-5; CDR3nt: TGTGCCAGCAGCTTGGCAAGGGGAATAGGAGACTATGGCTACACCTTC; CDR3aa: CASSLARGIGDYGYTF
abundance: few; d_gene: TRBD1; j_gene: TRBJ1-2; len: 15; v_gene: TRBV6-1; CDR3nt: TGTGCCAGCAGTGAAGGAGGAGGGGGCGGCTATGGCTACACCTTC; CDR3aa: CASSEGGGGGYGYTF
abundance: many; d_gene: -; j_gene: TRBJ1-3; len: 14; v_gene: TRBV30; CDR3nt: TGTGCCTGGAGTCCCCCCCTATCTGGAAACACCATATATTTT; CDR3aa: CAWSPPLSGNTIYF
abundance: many; d_gene: -; j_gene: TRBJ1-1; len: 13; v_gene: TRBV3-1; CDR3nt: TGTGCCAGCAGCCAACCGAGAAACACTGAAGCTTTCTTT; CDR3aa: CASSQPRNTEAFF
abundance: few; d_gene: -; j_gene: TRBJ2-2; len: 13; v_gene: TRBV20-1; CDR3nt: TGCAGTGCTCCGAAGGGGGGAACCGGGGAGCTGTTTTTT; CDR3aa: CSAPKGGTGELFF
abundance: many; d_gene: -; j_gene: TRBJ2-7; len: 16; v_gene: TRBV6-2/TRBV6-3; CDR3nt: TGTGCCAGCAGTTACTCGCGACTCCGCTTCCCACTCGAGCAGTACTTC; CDR3aa: CASSYSRLRFPLEQYF
abundance: -; d_gene: -; j_gene: TRBJ1-6; len: 14; v_gene: TRBV11-1; CDR3nt: TGTGCCAGCAGCTTAAGAGAACTCAATTCACCCCTCCACTTT; CDR3aa: CASSLRELNSPLHF
abundance: many; d_gene: TRBD1; j_gene: TRBJ2-5; len: 15; v_gene: TRBV6-1; CDR3nt: TGTGCCAGCAGTGAAACCCCAGGGGGCGAGGAGACCCAGTACTTC; CDR3aa: CASSETPGGEETQYF
abundance: many; d_gene: -; j_gene: TRBJ1-2; len: 14; v_gene: TRBV11-2; CDR3nt: TGTGCCAGCAGCTGGCCGGGACACGCCTATGGCTACACCTTC; CDR3aa: CASSWPGHAYGYTF
abundance: many; d_gene: TRBD1; j_gene: TRBJ1-1; len: 13; v_gene: TRBV6-5; CDR3nt: TGTGCCAGCAGTTCGGGACAGTCCCTGGAAGCTTTCTTT; CDR3aa: CASSSGQSLEAFF
abundance: many; d_gene: -; j_gene: TRBJ2-7; len: 14; v_gene: TRBV11-2; CDR3nt: TGTGCCAGCAGCTTTAGAGGGGACAACTACGAGCAGTACTTC; CDR3aa: CASSFRGDNYEQYF
abundance: many; d_gene: -; j_gene: TRBJ1-1; len: 14; v_gene: TRBV6-1; CDR3nt: TGTGCCAGCAGTGGTGGGAGTGGGTACACTGAAGCTTTCTTT; CDR3aa: CASSGGSGYTEAFF
abundance: many; d_gene: -; j_gene: TRBJ2-3; len: 13; v_gene: TRBV7-3; CDR3nt: TGTGCCAGCAGCTTAAGTTGGGCAGATACGCAGTATTTT; CDR3aa: CASSLSWADTQYF
abundance: -; d_gene: -; j_gene: TRBJ1-1; len: 12; v_gene: TRBV15; CDR3nt: TGTGCCACCAGCAGAGATCGTAGGGGAGCTTTCTTT; CDR3aa: CATSRDRRGAFF
abundance: few; d_gene: -; j_gene: TRBJ2-7; len: 15; v_gene: TRBV4-2; CDR3nt: TGTGCCAGCAGCCAAACCGAGGACTGGGCCTACGAGCAGTACTTC; CDR3aa: CASSQTEDWAYEQYF
abundance: many; d_gene: TRBD1; j_gene: TRBJ2-7; len: 15; v_gene: TRBV6-1; CDR3nt: TGTGCCAGCAGTGAATCTCCGGGACAGGGGTACGAGCAGTACTTC; CDR3aa: CASSESPGQGYEQYF
abundance: -; d_gene: -; j_gene: TRBJ2-7; len: 14; v_gene: TRBV12-3/TRBV12-4; CDR3nt: TGTGCCAGCAGTTCAACAGGGTTGAACTACGAGCAGTACTTC; CDR3aa: CASSSTGLNYEQYF
abundance: -; d_gene: TRBD2; j_gene: TRBJ2-1; len: 16; v_gene: TRBV6-2/TRBV6-3; CDR3nt: TGTGCCAGCAGTTACGACGGGGGGGGTTCCTACAATGAGCAGTTCTTC; CDR3aa: CASSYDGGGSYNEQFF
abundance: -; d_gene: -; j_gene: TRBJ1-2; len: 14; v_gene: TRBV2; CDR3nt: TGTGCCAGCAGGGGACCTTCAACGTTCTATGGCTACACCTTC; CDR3aa: CASRGPSTFYGYTF
abundance: many; d_gene: -; j_gene: TRBJ1-3; len: 15; v_gene: TRBV6-5; CDR3nt: TGTGCCAGCAGTTACGGTAGCCCCTCGGGAAACACCATATATTTT; CDR3aa: CASSYGSPSGNTIYF
abundance: many; d_gene: -; j_gene: TRBJ2-5; len: 13; v_gene: TRBV7-6; CDR3nt: TGTGCCAGCAGCTTAGCCGACCAAGAGACCCAGTACTTC; CDR3aa: CASSLADQETQYF
abundance: -; d_gene: -; j_gene: TRBJ1-5; len: 17; v_gene: TRBV6-1; CDR3nt: TGTGCCAGCAGTCCTCCCGGACGGGGGGATAGCAATCAGCCCCAGCATTTT; CDR3aa: CASSPPGRGDSNQPQHF
abundance: many; d_gene: TRBD1; j_gene: TRBJ2-7; len: 17; v_gene: TRBV12-3/TRBV12-4; CDR3nt: TGTGCCAGCAGTACCGGCTATGACGGCAGGGGGAACTACGAGCAGTACTTC; CDR3aa: CASSTGYDGRGNYEQYF